These T cell receptor beta chains were read from a single sample in a study of T cell responses to AZD1222 COVID-19 vaccine. The protocol was immunoSEQ multiplex PCR, while the TCRdb copy is restricted to in-frame clones and leaves out a portion. The sample includes approximately 89,000 clones, 75% to 95% of them seen just once. Sequenced material: peripheral blood, taken on day 0 of MenACWY control vaccination. These receptor sequences come from an adult in good health. Each CDR3 is given with its conserved first and last residue. A D gene is named only where the DNA matches it firmly. Not all rows give a size; the values are once, few, many and, for expanded clones, a class.

j_call | d_call | v_call | clone_size | cdr3_aa | cdr3_nt
TRBJ1-1 | NA | TRBV3-1/TRBV3-2 | NA | CASSLSTDFKAFF | TGTGCCAGCAGCCTGTCGACAGACTTTAAAGCTTTCTTT
TRBJ2-3 | TRBD1 | TRBV10-3 | NA | CAISYDRGSTDTQYF | TGTGCCATCAGTTACGACAGGGGGAGCACAGATACGCAGTATTTT
TRBJ1-2 | NA | TRBV2 | once | CASRSGGTNYGYTF | TGTGCCAGCAGGTCCGGGGGCACTAACTATGGCTACACCTTC
TRBJ2-6 | TRBD2 | TRBV7-2 | NA | CASSLGGAGANVLTF | TGTGCCAGCAGCCTGGGGGGGGCTGGGGCCAACGTCCTGACTTTC
TRBJ1-4 | TRBD1 | TRBV15 | NA | CATTEGTGLEKLFF | TGTGCCACCACTGAGGGGACAGGGCTTGAAAAACTGTTTTTT
TRBJ2-3 | TRBD1 | TRBV27 | NA | CASSSGTGPTDTQYF | TGTGCCAGCAGTTCCGGGACAGGGCCCACAGATACGCAGTATTTT
TRBJ1-6 | NA | TRBV27 | NA | CASSLPGGDSPLHF | TGTGCCAGCAGTTTACCGGGAGGGGATTCACCCCTCCACTTT
TRBJ1-1 | NA | TRBV7-2 | NA | CASSLHLQLNTEAFF | TGTGCCAGCAGCTTACACTTACAGTTGAACACTGAAGCTTTCTTT
TRBJ2-1 | TRBD2 | TRBV19 | NA | CASSPPSGSLYNEQFF | TGTGCCAGTAGTCCCCCTAGCGGGAGTCTCTACAATGAGCAGTTCTTC
TRBJ2-3 | NA | TRBV19 | NA | CASSIGGSDTQYF | TGTGCCAGTAGTATAGGTGGCTCAGATACGCAGTATTTT
TRBJ1-2 | TRBD1 | TRBV27 | NA | CASSLIGQGAGYTF | TGTGCCAGCAGTTTAATCGGACAGGGGGCGGGCTACACCTTC
TRBJ1-5 | NA | TRBV6-4 | NA | CASSVGDYLLQGQPQHF | TGTGCCAGCAGTGTGGGGGATTACCTGCTTCAGGGTCAGCCCCAGCATTTT
TRBJ2-3 | TRBD2 | TRBV6-2/TRBV6-3 | NA | CASTPGLADTDTQYF | TGTGCCAGCACCCCGGGACTAGCGGACACAGATACGCAGTATTTT
TRBJ2-1 | NA | TRBV19 | NA | CASTREWLRDEQFF | TGTGCCAGTACCCGGGAGTGGCTCCGCGATGAGCAGTTCTTC
TRBJ1-4 | NA | TRBV11-3 | NA | CASSLGLSATEKLFF | TGTGCCAGCAGCTTAGGTTTGTCGGCCACAGAAAAACTGTTTTTT
TRBJ2-2 | NA | TRBV27 | NA | CASTDSDGLTGELFF | TGTGCCAGCACAGACTCGGACGGCCTCACCGGGGAGCTGTTTTTT
TRBJ2-3 | NA | TRBV3-1/TRBV3-2 | NA | CASSQVSSTQYF | TGTGCCAGCAGCCAAGTTAGCTCTACGCAGTATTTT
TRBJ2-2 | NA | TRBV12-3/TRBV12-4 | once | CASSLQSGELFF | TGTGCCAGCAGTCTCCAGTCCGGGGAGCTGTTTTTT
TRBJ2-5 | TRBD1 | TRBV6-4 | NA | CARDRGRETQYF | TGTGCCAGAGACAGGGGGCGAGAGACCCAGTACTTC
TRBJ2-7 | NA | TRBV27 | once | CASSRDFKASYEQYF | TGTGCCAGCAGTCGGGACTTCAAGGCATCCTACGAGCAGTACTTC
TRBJ1-6 | NA | TRBV2 | NA | CASRADRSSYNSPLHF | TGTGCCAGCAGGGCAGACCGTAGCTCCTATAATTCACCCCTCCACTTT
TRBJ1-5 | NA | TRBV28 | NA | CASPPKGGWSNQPQHF | TGTGCCAGCCCCCCGAAAGGGGGTTGGAGCAATCAGCCCCAGCATTTT
TRBJ2-3 | NA | TRBV7-8 | NA | CASGAVESYTDTQYF | TGTGCCAGCGGGGCGGTGGAGAGCTACACAGATACGCAGTATTTT
TRBJ2-7 | TRBD1 | TRBV13 | NA | CASSPSGQVTYEQYF | TGTGCCAGCAGCCCGTCCGGACAGGTGACCTACGAGCAGTACTTC
TRBJ1-1 | NA | TRBV7-9 | NA | CASSSSRAPNTEAFF | TGTGCCAGCAGCTCCTCCCGCGCACCGAACACTGAAGCTTTCTTT
TRBJ2-7 | NA | TRBV27 | NA | CASSLFGRDQDEQYF | TGTGCCAGCAGTTTATTTGGGCGGGACCAAGACGAGCAGTACTTC
TRBJ2-3 | TRBD2 | TRBV12-5 | NA | CASLLAGTDTQYF | TGTGCTAGTCTACTAGCGGGCACAGATACGCAGTATTTT
TRBJ2-2 | NA | TRBV6-5 | NA | CASSYSRGTGELFF | TGTGCCAGCAGTTACTCGCGAGGGACCGGGGAGCTGTTTTTT
TRBJ2-3 | TRBD1 | TRBV10-1 | NA | CASSSQGTDTQYF | TGCGCCAGCAGCTCACAGGGGACAGATACGCAGTATTTT
TRBJ1-4 | TRBD1 | TRBV7-8 | NA | CASSLASADRVMFF | TGTGCCAGCAGCTTAGCTTCGGCCGACAGGGTGATGTTTTTT
TRBJ2-3 | NA | TRBV7-2 | NA | CASSPGGGRSDTQYF | TGTGCCAGCAGCCCCGGAGGGGGGAGAAGTGATACGCAGTATTTT
TRBJ1-1 | NA | TRBV5-5 | NA | CASSLGGFRTEAFF | TGTGCCAGCAGCTTGGGAGGGTTTCGCACTGAAGCTTTCTTT
TRBJ2-2 | NA | TRBV10-2 | NA | CASSEFLAGELFF | TGCGCCAGCAGTGAATTCTTGGCCGGGGAGCTGTTTTTT
TRBJ1-1 | NA | TRBV28 | NA | CASSTGPTEAFF | TGTGCCAGCAGTACAGGGCCCACTGAAGCTTTCTTT
TRBJ2-2 | TRBD2 | TRBV5-1 | NA | CASSAGLAIGELFF | TGCGCCAGCAGCGCGGGACTAGCAATCGGGGAGCTGTTTTTT
TRBJ2-2 | NA | TRBV24-1 | NA | CATSEPESTNTGELFF | TGTGCCACCAGTGAACCCGAAAGTACGAACACCGGGGAGCTGTTTTTT